Sequencing of this T cell receptor beta chain was carried out in a study of regulatory T cells in long-lasting Graves disease. V gave up 3 bases and J gave up 7 bases, with 15 bases separating them. Germline CDR1 is SGHVS and CDR2 is FQNEAQ. This CDR3 contains 14 residues. To make TCR beta libraries, researchers used iRepertoire HTBI primers and Arm-PCR of CDR3 regions. TCRdb itself ran the multiplex PCR reads through MiXCR, one entry per CDR3 protein. The data contain about 420,000 distinct CDR3 sequences, about 16% of them singletons. As for this clonotype: This may stem from a read error, because a much larger clone lies one nucleotide away.

Time point here: newly diagnosed GD, antithyroid drugs for less than 3 months. PBMC-derived RNA was used for the TCR library. The collection involved drawing nine milliliters of peripheral blood into EDTA tubes. These data were likewise used in another study, on T cells in Graves' hyperthyroidism and ophthalmopathy.

Sequences were derived from peripheral blood mononuclear cells (PBMCs), sampled at new diagnosis, from a patient treated with antithyroid drugs. This chain connects TRBV7-8 to TRBJ1-2; D is possibly TRBD1 (5 bases). This TCR was recovered from a woman between 18 and 29 years old with Graves disease. The CDR3 region is CASSFGAASCGYTF. CDR3 in DNA: TGTGCCAGCAGCTTTGGGGCAGCGAGCTGTGGCTACACCTTC.